This TCR beta chain appears in the sequencing data of a study of human T cells and chemical hapten exposure. In the study overall: Chiefly female patients presented with alopecia areata, totalis or universalis. Broader study findings: A positive correlation with patch test score was found for PT1 expanded TCR counts.

TCRdb independently ran MiXCR on the RACE reads; one entry per CDR3 protein. Here the sample spans 270,000 or so distinct CDR3 sequences, around 7% being singletons. The time point denotes: pre-sensitization, week 0. This sample's treatment: therapeutic diphenylcyclopropenone sensitization with weekly scalp DPC. Suited to DPC and affected by alopecia, the donors ranged from 18 to 70 years old. Total RNA extraction was carried out from unfractionated whole blood. This clonotype has a handful of counts. What it binds is not known. Unmatched junction bases numbered 4, after V lost 1 base and J lost 2 bases. Germline values: CDR1 MGHDK, CDR2 SYGVNS. This CDR3 is 16 amino acids long.

The clonotype comes from a man between 18 and 35 years old with alopecia areata. Some clones in this sample may be carry-over from other donors' samples. Sequenced here: whole blood, sampled in connection with sensitization to the hapten diphenylcyclopropenone (DPC). J is TRBJ2-2 and V is TRBV25-1; 7 positions match TRBD1. The CDR3 region has the DNA TGTGCCAGCAGTGAATGGACAGGACCCAACACCGGGGAGCTGTTTTTT. This codes for CASSEWTGPNTGELFF.